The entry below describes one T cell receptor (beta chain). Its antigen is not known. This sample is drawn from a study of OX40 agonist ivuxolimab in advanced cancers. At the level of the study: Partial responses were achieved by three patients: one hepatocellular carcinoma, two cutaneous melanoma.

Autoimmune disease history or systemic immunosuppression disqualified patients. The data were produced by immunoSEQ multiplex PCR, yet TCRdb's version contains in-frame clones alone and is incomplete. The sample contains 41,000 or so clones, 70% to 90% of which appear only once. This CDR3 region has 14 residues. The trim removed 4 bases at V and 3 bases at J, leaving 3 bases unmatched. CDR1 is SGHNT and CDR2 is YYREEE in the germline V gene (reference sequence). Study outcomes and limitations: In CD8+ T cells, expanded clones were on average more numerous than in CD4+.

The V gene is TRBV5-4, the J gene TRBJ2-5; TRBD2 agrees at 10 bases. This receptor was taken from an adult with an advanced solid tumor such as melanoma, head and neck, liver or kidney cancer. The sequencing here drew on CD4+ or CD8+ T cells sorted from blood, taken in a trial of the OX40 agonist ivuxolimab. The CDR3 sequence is CASSTLAGEETQYF. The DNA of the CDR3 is TGTGCCAGCAGCACCCTAGCGGGGGAAGAGACCCAGTACTTC.